This T cell receptor (beta chain) was profiled in a study of blood T cell repertoires in COVID-19. Study background: Acute and convalescent COVID-19 samples came from the United States, Italy and Spain.

With 3 bases clipped from V and 1 base from J, the junction kept 10 bases outside the gene matches. The germline gives CDR1 LNHDA, CDR2 SQIVND (reference sequence). The CDR3 length is 17 residues. The protocol was immunoSEQ multiplex PCR, while the TCRdb copy is restricted to in-frame clones and leaves out a portion. The sample shows a few hundred thousand clones, roughly nine tenths of them seen only once. The chain employs TRBV19 and TRBJ1-1, with 8 nucleotides matching TRBD1. The clonotype comes from a woman aged 40-49 years who had recovered from COVID-19. Sequences were obtained from peripheral blood. The CDR3 DNA reads as TGTGCCAGTAGTATGAACAGGGGGTTTTCAAGGAACACTGAAGCTTTCTTT. Its protein is CASSMNRGFSRNTEAFF.